The following is a T cell receptor beta chain sequence with its context. This CDR3 comprises 16 residues. Between the trimmed V and J ends, which lost 5 bases and 0 bases, there was a span of 15 bases. Looked up from germline, CDR1 is SGHTA and CDR2 is FQGNSA. Each sample used at least 6 million PBMCs. Combining a sample-barcoded 5' primer with a J-beta primer mix, a second PCR ran for 7 to 11 cycles. Through a template-switch adaptor with 12 random nucleotides, each cDNA molecule received a tag. TCRdb re-called the 5' RACE reads with MiXCR, one entry per CDR3 protein. The sample lists hundreds of thousands of distinct CDR3 sequences; around 43% were seen once. This sample was taken from a study of blood T cells in healthy people across ages.

The source is a man in his sixties in good health. The V gene is TRBV7-2, the J gene TRBJ2-3; D may be TRBD1 (6 bases). The sequenced sample was blood. In DNA, the CDR3 is TGTGCCAGCAGCACCGGACAGCCCACTAGCACAGATACGCAGTATTTT. Encoded protein: CASSTGQPTSTDTQYF.